The clone carrying this TCR beta chain was seen a handful of times. No antigen is known for it. This specimen belongs to a study of long-term antiretroviral therapy in people with HIV. Survey-level resolution applied to immunoSEQ assay v3.0. Profiling relied on immunoSEQ multiplex PCR, and the TCRdb table lists in-frame clones only, not all of them. This table has tens of thousands of clones, more than 75% appearing once. Per the germline V gene, CDR1 is SGHTS and CDR2 is YDEGEE. This CDR3 contains 15 residues. Trimming left V 6 bases short and J 0 bases short, with 10 bases between. Findings of the study overall: Controls had broader CDR3 length ranges than HIV repertoires did. Adherence to ART, viral resistance and therapy changes lacked any data. Despite increasing after ART, diversity remained lower than that of transplant donor controls.

This chain uses TRBV5-8 with TRBJ1-6; the D is unclear. The material sequenced was unsorted PBMCs, taken 4.8 to 5 years after starting antiretroviral therapy. The TCR originated in a man between 40 and 49 years old with HIV. The chain's CDR3 is CASTRTRSYNSPLHF. The CDR3, as DNA: TGTGCCAGCACCCGCACCCGCTCCTATAATTCACCCCTCCACTTT. Combining the CDR3 with reference TRBV5-8 and TRBJ1-6 gives the whole variable domain EAGVTQSPTHLIKTRGQQATLRCSPISGHTSVYWYQQALGLGLQFLLWYDEGEERNRGNFPPRFSGRQFPNYSSELNVNALELEDSALYLCASTRTRSYNSPLHFGNGTRLTVT.